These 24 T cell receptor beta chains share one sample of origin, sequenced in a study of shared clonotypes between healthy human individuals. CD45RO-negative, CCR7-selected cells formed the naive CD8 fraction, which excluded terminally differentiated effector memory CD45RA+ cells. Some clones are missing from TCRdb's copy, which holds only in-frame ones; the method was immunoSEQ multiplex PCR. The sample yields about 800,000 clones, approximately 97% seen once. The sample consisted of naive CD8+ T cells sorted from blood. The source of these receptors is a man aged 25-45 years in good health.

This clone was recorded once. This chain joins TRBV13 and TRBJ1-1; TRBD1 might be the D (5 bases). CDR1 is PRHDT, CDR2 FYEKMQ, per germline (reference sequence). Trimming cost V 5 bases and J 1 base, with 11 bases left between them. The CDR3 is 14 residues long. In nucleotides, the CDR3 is TGTGCCAGCAGCCACGGGACGGAGAACACTGAAGCTTTCTTT. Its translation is CASSHGTENTEAFF.

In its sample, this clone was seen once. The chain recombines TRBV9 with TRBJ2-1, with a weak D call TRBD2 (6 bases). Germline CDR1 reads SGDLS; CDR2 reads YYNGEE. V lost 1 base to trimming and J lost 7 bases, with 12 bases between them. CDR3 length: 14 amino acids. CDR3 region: CASSVWDWQNEQFF. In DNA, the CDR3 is TGTGCCAGCAGCGTATGGGACTGGCAGAATGAGCAGTTCTTC.

The CDR3 region is CASSLGAAKGTDTQYF. CDR3 in DNA: TGTGCCAGCAGCTTGGGAGCGGCAAAAGGCACAGATACGCAGTATTTT. The V call is TRBV11-2, the J call TRBJ2-3; possible D gene TRBD2, 5 bases. Trimming took off 3 bases at V and 1 base at J, with 14 bases between the two ends. Germline V gene data show CDR1 as SGHAT and CDR2 as FQNNGV. The CDR3 spans 16 residues.

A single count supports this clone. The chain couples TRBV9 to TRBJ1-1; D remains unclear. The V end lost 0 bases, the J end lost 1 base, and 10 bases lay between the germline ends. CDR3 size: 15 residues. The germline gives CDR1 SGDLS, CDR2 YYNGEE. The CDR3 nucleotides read TGTGCCAGCAGCGTAGTTCTCCCGTGGAACACTGAAGCTTTCTTT. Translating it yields CASSVVLPWNTEAFF.

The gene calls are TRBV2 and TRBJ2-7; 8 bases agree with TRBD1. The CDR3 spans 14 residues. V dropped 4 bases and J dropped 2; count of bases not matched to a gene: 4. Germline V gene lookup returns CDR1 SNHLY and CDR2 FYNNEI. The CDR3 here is CASSVRQGTYEQYF. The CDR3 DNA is TGTGCCAGCAGTGTCAGACAGGGGACCTACGAGCAGTACTTC.

The CDR3 DNA reads as TGTGCCAGCAGCTTAGCGGCAGGGGGCGCGGACGAGCAGTACTTC. Its translation: CASSLAAGGADEQYF. This chain links TRBV27 with TRBJ2-7, with 8 bases aligning to TRBD1. V was clipped by 6 bases and J by 5 bases; unmatched bases: 12. This CDR3 spans 15 amino acids. Germline-derived CDR1 and CDR2 are MNHEY and SMNVEV (reference sequence).

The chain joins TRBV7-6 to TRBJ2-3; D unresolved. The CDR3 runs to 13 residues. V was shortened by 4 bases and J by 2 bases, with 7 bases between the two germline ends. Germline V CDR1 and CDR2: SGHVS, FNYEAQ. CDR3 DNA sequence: TGTGCCAGCAGCTACGAATACACAGATACGCAGTATTTT. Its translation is CASSYEYTDTQYF.

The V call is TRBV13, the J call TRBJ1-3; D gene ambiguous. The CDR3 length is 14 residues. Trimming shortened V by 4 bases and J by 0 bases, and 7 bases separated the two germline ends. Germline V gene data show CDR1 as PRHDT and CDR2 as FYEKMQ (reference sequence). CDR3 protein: CASSSDYSGNTIYF. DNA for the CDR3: TGTGCCAGCAGCTCGGATTACTCTGGAAACACCATATATTTT.

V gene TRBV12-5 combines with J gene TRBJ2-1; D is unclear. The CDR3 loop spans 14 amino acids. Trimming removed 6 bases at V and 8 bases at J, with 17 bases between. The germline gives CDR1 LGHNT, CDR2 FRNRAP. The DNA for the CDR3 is TGTGCTAGTGGGTGGGGTGGGAATGACGATGAGCAGTTCTTC. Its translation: CASGWGGNDDEQFF.

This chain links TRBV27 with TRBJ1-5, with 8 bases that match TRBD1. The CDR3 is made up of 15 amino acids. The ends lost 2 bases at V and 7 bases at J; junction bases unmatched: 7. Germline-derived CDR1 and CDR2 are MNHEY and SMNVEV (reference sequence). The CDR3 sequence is CASSLIPGGRQPQHF. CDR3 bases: TGTGCCAGCAGTTTAATCCCAGGGGGCAGGCAGCCCCAGCATTTT.

This CDR3 is CASSSGYQETQYF. The CDR3 DNA reads TGTGCCAGCAGCTCAGGGTACCAAGAGACCCAGTACTTC. V and J are TRBV11-3 and TRBJ2-5, with D maybe TRBD1 (5 bases). Germline-derived CDR1 and CDR2 are SGHNT and YENEEA. V lost 4 bases, J lost 0 bases, and 6 bases lay in between. The CDR3 is 13 residues long.

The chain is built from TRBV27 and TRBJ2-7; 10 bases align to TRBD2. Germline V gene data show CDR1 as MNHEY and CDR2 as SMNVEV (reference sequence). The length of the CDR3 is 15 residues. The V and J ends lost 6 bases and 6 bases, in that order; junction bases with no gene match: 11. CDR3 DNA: TGTGCCAGCAGCACACTAGCGGGATCTATGCGCGAGCAGTACTTC. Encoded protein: CASSTLAGSMREQYF.

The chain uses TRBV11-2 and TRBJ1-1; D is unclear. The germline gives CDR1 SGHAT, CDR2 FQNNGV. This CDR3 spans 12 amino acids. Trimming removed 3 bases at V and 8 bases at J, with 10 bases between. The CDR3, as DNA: TGTGCCAGCAGCTTTGATGAACCGGAAGCTTTCTTT. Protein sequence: CASSFDEPEAFF.

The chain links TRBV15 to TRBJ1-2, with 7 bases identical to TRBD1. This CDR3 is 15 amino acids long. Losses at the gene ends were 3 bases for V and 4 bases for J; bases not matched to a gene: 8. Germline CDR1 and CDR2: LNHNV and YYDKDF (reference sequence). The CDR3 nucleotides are TGTGCCACCAGCAGTGTCGACAGGGCCCCCTATGGCTACACCTTC. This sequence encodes CATSSVDRAPYGYTF.

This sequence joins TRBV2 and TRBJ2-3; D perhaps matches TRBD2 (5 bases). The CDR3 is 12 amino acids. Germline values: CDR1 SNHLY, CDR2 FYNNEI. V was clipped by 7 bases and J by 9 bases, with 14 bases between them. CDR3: CASIEGRGTQYF. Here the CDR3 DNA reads TGTGCCAGCATCGAAGGGAGAGGAACGCAGTATTTT. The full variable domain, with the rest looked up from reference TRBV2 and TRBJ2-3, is EPEVTQTPSHQVTQMGQEVILRCVPISNHLYFYWYRQILGQKVEFLVSFYNNEISEKSEIFDDQFSVERPDGSNFTLKIRSTKLEDSAMYFCASIEGRGTQYFGPGTRLTVL.

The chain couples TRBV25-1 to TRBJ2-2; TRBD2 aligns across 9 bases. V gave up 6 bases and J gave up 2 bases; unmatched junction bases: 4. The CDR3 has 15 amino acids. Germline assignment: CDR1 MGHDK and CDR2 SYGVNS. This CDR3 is CASRETSGNTGELFF. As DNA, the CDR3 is TGTGCCAGCAGAGAGACTAGCGGAAACACCGGGGAGCTGTTTTTT.

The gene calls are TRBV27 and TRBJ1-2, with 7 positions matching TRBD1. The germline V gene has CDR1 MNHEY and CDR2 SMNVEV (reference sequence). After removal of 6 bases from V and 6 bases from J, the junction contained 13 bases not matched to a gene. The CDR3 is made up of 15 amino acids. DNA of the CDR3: TGTGCCAGCAGCCCAATCGACAGGGCCAACGATGGCTACACCTTC. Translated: CASSPIDRANDGYTF.

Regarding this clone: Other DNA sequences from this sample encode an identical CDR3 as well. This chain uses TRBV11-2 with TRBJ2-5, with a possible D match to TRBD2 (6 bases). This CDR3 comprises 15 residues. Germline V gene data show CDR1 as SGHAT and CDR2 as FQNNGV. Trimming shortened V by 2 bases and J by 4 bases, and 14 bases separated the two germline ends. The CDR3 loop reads CASSLTSGRGETQYF. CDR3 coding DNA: TGTGCCAGCAGCTTAACCTCCGGGAGAGGAGAGACCCAGTACTTC.

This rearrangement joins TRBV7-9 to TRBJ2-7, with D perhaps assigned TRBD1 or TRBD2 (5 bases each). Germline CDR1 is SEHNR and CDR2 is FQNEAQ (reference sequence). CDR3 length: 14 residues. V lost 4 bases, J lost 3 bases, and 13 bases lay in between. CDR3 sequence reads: CASSSRDGFYEQYF. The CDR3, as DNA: TGTGCCAGCAGCTCCAGGGACGGATTCTACGAGCAGTACTTC.

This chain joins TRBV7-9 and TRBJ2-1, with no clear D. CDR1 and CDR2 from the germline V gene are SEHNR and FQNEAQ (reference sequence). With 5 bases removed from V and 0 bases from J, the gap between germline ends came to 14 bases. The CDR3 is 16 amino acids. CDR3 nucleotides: TGTGCCAGCAGCCTCGCAAGCCAGAGCTCCTACAATGAGCAGTTCTTC. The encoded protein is CASSLASQSSYNEQFF. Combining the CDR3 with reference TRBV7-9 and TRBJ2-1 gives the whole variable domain DTGVSQNPRHKITKRGQNVTFRCDPISEHNRLYWYRQTLGQGPEFLTYFQNEAQLEKSRLLSDRFSAERPKGSFSTLEIQRTEQGDSAMYLCASSLASQSSYNEQFFGPGTRLTVL.

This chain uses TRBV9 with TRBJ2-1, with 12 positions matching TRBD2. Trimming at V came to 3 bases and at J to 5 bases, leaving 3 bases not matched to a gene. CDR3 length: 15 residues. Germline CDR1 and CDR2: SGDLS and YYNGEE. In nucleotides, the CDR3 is TGTGCCAGCAGCGCGAGACTAGCGGGAGACAATGAGCAGTTCTTC. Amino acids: CASSARLAGDNEQFF.

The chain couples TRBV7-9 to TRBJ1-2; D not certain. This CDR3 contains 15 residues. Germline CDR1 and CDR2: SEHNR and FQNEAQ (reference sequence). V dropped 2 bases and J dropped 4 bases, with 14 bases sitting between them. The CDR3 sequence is CASSLRPVVGYGYTF. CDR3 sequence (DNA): TGTGCCAGCAGCTTAAGGCCAGTCGTGGGCTATGGCTACACCTTC.

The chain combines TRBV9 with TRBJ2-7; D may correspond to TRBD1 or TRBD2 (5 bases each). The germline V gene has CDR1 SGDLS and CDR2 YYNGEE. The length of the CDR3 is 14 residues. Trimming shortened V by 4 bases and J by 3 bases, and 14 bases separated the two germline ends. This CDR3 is CASSPGRTDYEQYF. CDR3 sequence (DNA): TGTGCCAGCAGCCCAGGGAGAACCGACTACGAGCAGTACTTC.

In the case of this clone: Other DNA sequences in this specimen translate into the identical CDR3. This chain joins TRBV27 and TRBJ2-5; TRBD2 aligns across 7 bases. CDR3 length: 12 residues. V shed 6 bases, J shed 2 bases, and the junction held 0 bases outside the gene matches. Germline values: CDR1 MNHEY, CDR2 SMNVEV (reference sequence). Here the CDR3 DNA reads TGTGCCAGCAGGGGGGGGCAAGAGACCCAGTACTTC. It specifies CASRGGQETQYF.